This TCR beta chain was retrieved from a study of blood T cell repertoires in COVID-19. Patients at the Seattle site were enrolled during active infection and followed longitudinally. The data were produced by immunoSEQ multiplex PCR, yet TCRdb's version contains in-frame clones alone and is incomplete. The table shows 300,000 to 350,000 clones, with around 89% occurring only once. The clonotype was recovered from a woman in her forties with COVID-19, enrolled during active disease. Sequenced input: peripheral blood.

The chain's CDR3 is CASSLGRTASTNEKLFF. The CDR3 DNA is TGCGCCAGCAGCTTGGGCAGGACTGCCTCAACTAATGAAAAACTGTTTTTT. V is TRBV5-1 and J is TRBJ1-4; no firm D call. Trimming left V 0 bases short and J 0 bases short, with 12 bases between. The CDR3 spans 17 residues. Germline values: CDR1 SGHRS, CDR2 YFSETQ. The full variable domain, completed using reference TRBV5-1 and TRBJ1-4, is KAGVTQTPRYLIKTRGQQVTLSCSPISGHRSVSWYQQTPGQGLQFLFEYFSETQRNKGNFPGRFSGRQFSNSRSEMNVSTLELGDSALYLCASSLGRTASTNEKLFFGSGTQLSVL.